This TCR beta chain emerged from a study of graft-versus-host responses after intestinal transplantation. Study background: Each of the recipients got a multivisceral, liver-intestinal, or isolated intestinal transplant. Among the recipients, all got anti-thymocyte globulin induction and then tacrolimus and steroids for about 3 years.

To release intraepithelial and lamina propria lymphocytes, the graft tissue was processed. Assay used: immunoSEQ multiplex PCR; TCRdb lists only in-frame clones, some missing. The sample includes some 8,700 clones, roughly 70% of them seen just once. Germline CDR1 and CDR2: GTSNPN and SVGIG (reference sequence). The CDR3 runs to 13 residues. V shed 4 bases and J shed 0 bases, with 7 bases lying between them. Sequences were derived from ileum tissue, sampled roughly 490 days after intestinal transplant. The source of this sequence is a human patient who received an intestinal transplant, so some T cells may come from the graft donor. The chain is built from TRBV30 and TRBJ2-1; D may match TRBD1 or TRBD2 (5 bases each). The CDR3 sequence is CAWTGGSYNEQFF. As DNA, the CDR3 is TGTGCCTGGACTGGGGGCTCCTACAATGAGCAGTTCTTC.